One sample yielded the 2 T cell receptor beta chains listed below, sequenced in a study of CD4 T cells in relation to SARS-CoV-2 and coronaviruses. CD4+ T cells from unexposed donors were obtained before the COVID-19 pandemic (2011-2018). Isolation of CD4+ T cells took place after around eleven days in culture. Assay used: immunoSEQ multiplex PCR; TCRdb lists only in-frame clones, some missing. In the table there are about 26,000 clones, 70% to 80% of which are singletons. No antigen is known for these receptors. Sequencing used CD4+ T cells from PBMCs, cultured in vitro. Receptor source: a human donor in good health.

This chain connects TRBV7-2 to TRBJ1-4; the D is unclear. Trimming removed 2 bases at V and 8 bases at J, with 12 bases between. This CDR3 spans 14 amino acids. The germline V gene encodes CDR1 SGHTA and CDR2 FQGNSA. The CDR3 region has the DNA TGTGCCAGCAGCTTAAGTTGGGTTGGAGAAAAACTGTTTTTT. Residues: CASSLSWVGEKLFF. The variable domain in full, with the rest retrieved from reference TRBV7-2 and TRBJ1-4, is GAGVSQSPSNKVTEKGKDVELRCDPISGHTALYWYRQSLGQGLEFLIYFQGNSAPDKSGLPSDRFSAERTGGSVSTLTIQRTQQEDSAVYLCASSLSWVGEKLFFGSGTQLSVL.

The rearrangement uses TRBV28 and TRBJ2-3; D perhaps matches TRBD1 (6 bases). Germline V CDR1 and CDR2: MDHEN, SYDVKM. The V end lost 7 bases, the J end lost 0 bases, and 14 bases lay between the germline ends. The CDR3 contains 15 residues. The CDR3 spells CASIRPGHSTDTQYF. CDR3 DNA: TGTGCCAGCATCCGTCCGGGACACAGCACAGATACGCAGTATTTT. Complete variable domain (other parts from reference TRBV28 and TRBJ2-3): DVKVTQSSRYLVKRTGEKVFLECVQDMDHENMFWYRQDPGLGLRLIYFSYDVKMKEKGDIPEGYSVSREKKERFSLILESASTNQTSMYLCASIRPGHSTDTQYFGPGTRLTVL.